This T cell receptor beta chain was documented in a study of T cells in Graves' hyperthyroidism and ophthalmopathy. Findings and caveats of the study: The model predicted ophthalmopathy a median roughly 6.5 months before onset. Among clonotypes expanded in thyroid above 0.001, most were also found in blood.

This clonotype was observed a handful of times. The antigen remains undetermined. Germline V gene data show CDR1 as MNHEY and CDR2 as SVGAGI. The CDR3 spans 15 residues. Trimming cost V 0 bases and J 5 bases, with 11 bases left between them. From RNA transcripts, TCR beta CDR3 regions were amplified. Primed by the HTBI set, a first-round RT-PCR was run on the TCR CDR3. TCRdb re-called the multiplex PCR reads with MiXCR, one entry per CDR3 protein. The data contain 550,000 to 850,000 distinct CDR3 sequences, approximately 18% of them singletons. Clinical symptoms, serum thyroxine, TRAb, thyroid ultrasound and orbital computed tomography informed diagnoses. Blood from later-ophthalmopathy patients was taken at first hyperthyroidism diagnosis.

The sample consisted of blood. The rearrangement links TRBV6-5 to TRBJ2-1; no clear D. The sequence derives from a woman aged 45-59 years with Graves' hyperthyroidism that later progressed to Graves' ophthalmopathy. CDR3 region: CASSYSITSHNEQFF. In nucleotides, the CDR3 is TGTGCCAGCAGTTACTCGATCACCAGCCACAATGAGCAGTTCTTC.